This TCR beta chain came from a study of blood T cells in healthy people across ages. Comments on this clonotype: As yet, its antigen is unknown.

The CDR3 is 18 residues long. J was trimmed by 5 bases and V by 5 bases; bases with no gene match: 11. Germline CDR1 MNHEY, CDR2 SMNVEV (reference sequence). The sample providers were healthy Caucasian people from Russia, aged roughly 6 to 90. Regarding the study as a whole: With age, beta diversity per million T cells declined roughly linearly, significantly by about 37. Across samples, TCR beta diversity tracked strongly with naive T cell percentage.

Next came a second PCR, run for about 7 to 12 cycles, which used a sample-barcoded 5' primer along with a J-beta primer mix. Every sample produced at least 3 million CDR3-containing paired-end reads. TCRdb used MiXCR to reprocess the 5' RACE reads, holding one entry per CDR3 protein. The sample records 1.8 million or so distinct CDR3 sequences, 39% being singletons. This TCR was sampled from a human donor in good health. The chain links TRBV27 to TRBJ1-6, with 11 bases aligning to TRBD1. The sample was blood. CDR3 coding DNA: TGTGCCAGCAGTCCCTACCTCGGACAGGGGGCTAATAATTCACCCCTCCACTTT. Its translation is CASSPYLGQGANNSPLHF.